This passage covers 18 T cell receptor beta chains from one sample sequenced in a study of shared clonotypes between healthy human individuals. Some clones are missing from TCRdb's copy, which holds only in-frame ones; the method was immunoSEQ multiplex PCR. The data show about 2.1 million clones, 90% to 95% seen once. Naive CD8 populations comprised CD45RO-negative cells positively selected for CCR7, excluding terminally differentiated effector memory CD45RA+ cells. Sequenced input: naive CD8+ T cells from PBMCs. The receptors were sampled from a young man in good health. Some clones in this sample may be carry-over from other donors' samples.

The CDR3 is CASRQDRDLGYNEQFF. The CDR3, as DNA: TGTGCCAGCAGGCAGGACAGAGACCTAGGTTACAATGAGCAGTTCTTC. The rearrangement links TRBV7-8 to TRBJ2-1; D is perhaps TRBD1 (6 bases). Looked up from germline, CDR1 is SGHVS and CDR2 is FQNEAQ. The V and J ends lost 6 bases and 4 bases respectively, with 19 bases between them. CDR3 length equals 16 residues.

This chain links TRBV21-1 with TRBJ1-5; TRBD1 is the table's D call and was not checked against the DNA. TRBV21-1 is labeled a pseudogene. CDR3 size: 17 residues. The CDR3 loop is CASRTGTGIRGDQPQHF. In nucleotides, the CDR3 is TGTGCCAGCCGCACCGGGACAGGGATTCGGGGGGATCAGCCCCAGCATTTT.

The chain combines TRBV7-8 with TRBJ1-3; D uncertain. The CDR3 loop spans 15 amino acids. Trimming removed 4 bases from V and 0 bases from J, with 10 bases in between. Germline lookup yields CDR1 SGHVS and CDR2 FQNEAQ. The DNA of the CDR3 is TGTGCCAGCAGCTACCCGACGGGCTCTGGAAACACCATATATTTT. Its protein product is CASSYPTGSGNTIYF.

This chain joins TRBV28 and TRBJ1-2; TRBD1 aligns across 8 bases. V was pared by 4 bases and J by 8 bases, with 3 bases of the junction left unmatched. The CDR3 is 12 residues long. The V gene's germline CDR1 is MDHEN and CDR2 SYDVKM. CDR3 sequence: CASSSGQAGYTF. DNA for the CDR3: TGTGCCAGCAGTTCGGGACAGGCGGGCTACACCTTC.

The V and J genes are TRBV12-5 and TRBJ2-2; 10 bases align to TRBD2. V shed 0 bases and J 1 base; nucleotides not matched to a gene: 2. The V gene's germline CDR1 is LGHNT and CDR2 FRNRAP. CDR3 length: 17 amino acids. The CDR3 protein is CASGLVPSGRNTGELFF. The CDR3, as DNA: TGTGCTAGTGGTTTGGTACCTAGCGGGAGGAACACCGGGGAGCTGTTTTTT.

V and J are TRBV6-5 and TRBJ1-1, with D possibly TRBD1 on 5 matching bases. This CDR3 comprises 13 residues. Per germline, CDR1 MNHEY and CDR2 SVGAGI. With 5 bases removed from V and 3 bases from J, the gap between germline ends came to 10 bases. The CDR3 bases are TGTGCCAGCAGTGAAACACAGGACACTGAAGCTTTCTTT. Its translation: CASSETQDTEAFF.

The rearrangement joins TRBV28 to TRBJ2-3; 8 bases fit TRBD1. The V segment lost 5 bases and the J segment 2 bases; nucleotides outside the gene matches: 9. The germline gives CDR1 MDHEN, CDR2 SYDVKM. The CDR3 extends over 16 amino acids. The CDR3 sequence is CASSPLDRADTDTQYF. The CDR3 nucleotides read TGTGCCAGCAGTCCTCTGGACAGGGCAGACACAGATACGCAGTATTTT.

V is TRBV9 and J is TRBJ2-3; D not resolved. Germline CDR1 reads SGDLS; CDR2 reads YYNGEE. This CDR3 region has 16 residues. The germline V and J ends were trimmed by 0 bases and 3 bases, with 14 bases remaining between them. CDR3 residues: CASSVEQAQPTDTQYF. The CDR3, as DNA: TGTGCCAGCAGCGTAGAGCAGGCTCAACCAACAGATACGCAGTATTTT. Full variable domain (outside the CDR3, taken from reference TRBV9 and TRBJ2-3): DSGVTQTPKHLITATGQRVTLRCSPRSGDLSVYWYQQSLDQGLQFLIQYYNGEERAKGNILERFSAQQFPDLHSELNLSSLELGDSALYFCASSVEQAQPTDTQYFGPGTRLTVL.

The CDR3 DNA reads as TGTGCCAGCAGTGTTAGGCCCGGGAACAACTATGGCTACACCTTC. As protein: CASSVRPGNNYGYTF. The chain combines TRBV5-5 with TRBJ1-2; D gene ambiguous. CDR1 and CDR2 (germline): SGHKS, YYEKEE (reference sequence). This CDR3 region has 15 residues. Trimming took 5 bases from V and 2 from J, leaving 16 bases between them.

The CDR3 nucleotides are TGTGCCAGCAGCGTAAGAATTGGGGGTGCGGAGACCCAGTACTTC. Translated, it gives CASSVRIGGAETQYF. This rearrangement joins TRBV9 to TRBJ2-5; D is tentatively TRBD1 or TRBD2 (5 bases each). CDR1 and CDR2 from the germline V gene are SGDLS and YYNGEE. This CDR3 has 15 residues. The V gene lost 1 base and the J gene lost 5 bases, with 15 bases spanning the gap. The full variable domain, rest sourced from reference TRBV9 and TRBJ2-5, is DSGVTQTPKHLITATGQRVTLRCSPRSGDLSVYWYQQSLDQGLQFLIQYYNGEERAKGNILERFSAQQFPDLHSELNLSSLELGDSALYFCASSVRIGGAETQYFGPGTRLLVL.

The chain joins TRBV7-9 to TRBJ2-4, with 13 bases aligning to TRBD2. V gave up 4 bases and J gave up 8 bases; unmatched junction bases: 8. From germline, CDR1 is SEHNR and CDR2 FQNEAQ (reference sequence). This CDR3 region has 16 residues. In nucleotides, the CDR3 is TGTGCCAGCAGCTCCCGGACTAGCGGGAGTATCGACATTCAGTACTTC. Its protein is CASSSRTSGSIDIQYF. The full variable domain, completed using reference TRBV7-9 and TRBJ2-4, is DTGVSQNPRHKITKRGQNVTFRCDPISEHNRLYWYRQTLGQGPEFLTYFQNEAQLEKSRLLSDRFSAERPKGSFSTLEIQRTEQGDSAMYLCASSSRTSGSIDIQYFGAGTRLSVL.

The chain has TRBV11-2 and TRBJ2-3; 13 bases are a match to TRBD2. The length of the CDR3 is 17 residues. V lost 5 bases, J lost 5 bases, and 10 bases stayed unmatched. Germline V lookup: CDR1 SGHAT, CDR2 FQNNGV. This CDR3 reads CASSPAGLAGVRDTQYF. The CDR3 coding sequence is TGTGCCAGCAGCCCAGCAGGACTAGCGGGAGTTAGAGATACGCAGTATTTT.

The chain recombines TRBV4-3 with TRBJ1-4, with TRBD1 matching over 7 bases. This CDR3 is built from 18 residues. The junction had 12 bases not matched to a gene; V was cut back by 0 bases and J by 5 bases. Germline CDR1 is LGHNA and CDR2 is YSLEER. Written as DNA, the CDR3 is TGCGCCAGCAGCCAAGAGGGAGGAGGGGGCTGGGACAATGAAAAACTGTTTTTT. Protein: CASSQEGGGGWDNEKLFF.

J is TRBJ2-2 and V is TRBV9; 9 nucleotides align to TRBD1. Germline CDR1 and CDR2: SGDLS and YYNGEE. J lost 4 bases, V lost 6 bases, and 13 bases had no gene match. The CDR3 runs to 17 residues. CDR3 protein: CASTRPPGQGFTGELFF. The CDR3 bases are TGTGCCAGCACTCGACCTCCGGGACAGGGATTCACCGGGGAGCTGTTTTTT.

This rearrangement joins TRBV14 to TRBJ1-4; D remains unclear. V lost 4 bases and J lost 7, with 16 bases in between. Germline lookup yields CDR1 SGHDN and CDR2 FVKESK. There are 15 residues in the CDR3. CDR3 residues: CASSPPSEWPEKLFF. The CDR3 nucleotides read TGTGCCAGCAGCCCCCCGAGCGAATGGCCTGAAAAACTGTTTTTT.

A note on this clone: Other DNA sequences from this sample encode an identical CDR3 as well. The genes are TRBV9 and TRBJ2-1; 7 bases fit TRBD2. J was trimmed by 10 bases and V by 4 bases; bases with no gene match: 5. Germline V gives CDR1 SGDLS, CDR2 YYNGEE. The CDR3 spans 12 residues. Written as DNA, the CDR3 is TGTGCCAGCAGCCCGGGGGGTAACGAGCAGTTCTTC. Its protein product is CASSPGGNEQFF.

Comments on this clone: The sample carries other DNA sequences with the same CDR3. The rearrangement uses TRBV5-1 and TRBJ1-1, with TRBD1 as a possible D gene (6 bases). There are 12 residues in the CDR3. Germline V CDR1 and CDR2: SGHRS, YFSETQ. Trimming stripped 0 bases from V and 8 bases from J, with 8 bases between. DNA for the CDR3: TGCGCCAGCAGCTTGGTCAGGGGAGAAGCTTTCTTT. Protein sequence: CASSLVRGEAFF. Filled out from reference TRBV5-1 and TRBJ1-1, the complete variable domain reads KAGVTQTPRYLIKTRGQQVTLSCSPISGHRSVSWYQQTPGQGLQFLFEYFSETQRNKGNFPGRFSGRQFSNSRSEMNVSTLELGDSALYLCASSLVRGEAFFGQGTRLTVV.

The gene calls are TRBV28 and TRBJ1-4; 8 nucleotides agree with TRBD1. J lost 4 bases, V lost 2 bases, and 3 bases had no gene match. From germline, CDR1 is MDHEN and CDR2 SYDVKM. This CDR3 contains 15 residues. The CDR3 nucleotides are TGTGCCAGCAGTTTAACGGGACAGGTTAATGAAAAACTGTTTTTT. Translating it yields CASSLTGQVNEKLFF. The full variable domain, rest sourced from reference TRBV28 and TRBJ1-4, is DVKVTQSSRYLVKRTGEKVFLECVQDMDHENMFWYRQDPGLGLRLIYFSYDVKMKEKGDIPEGYSVSREKKERFSLILESASTNQTSMYLCASSLTGQVNEKLFFGSGTQLSVL.